This T cell receptor beta chain was recorded in a study of blood T cell repertoires in COVID-19. At the level of the study: In each case, the material was cDNA or gDNA derived from T cells, B-cell-depleted T cells, or PBMCs.

Using immunoSEQ multiplex PCR, the repertoire was profiled, and TCRdb retains in-frame clones only, with some absent. The sample holds about 55,000 clones, over 80% seen once. From germline, CDR1 is WSHSY and CDR2 SAAADI. CDR3 length: 15 residues. V lost 2 bases to trimming and J lost 7 bases; unmatched junction nucleotides: 7. Patients of the Seattle cohort, enrolled during active infection, were followed longitudinally. Specimen: peripheral blood. The source of this sequence is a middle-aged man with COVID-19, enrolled during active disease. The chain recombines TRBV10-2 with TRBJ2-2; TRBD2 matches 7 bases. The CDR3, as DNA: TGCGCCAGCAGTGAGAAAGTAGCGGGCCGCGGGGAGCTGTTTTTT. Translation: CASSEKVAGRGELFF.